The TCR beta chain under discussion was sequenced for a study of T cells in Graves' hyperthyroidism and ophthalmopathy (dated by TCRdb to about 2019). Background for the entire study: Peripheral blood samples were taken at initial diagnosis, before any treatment was given. Prospective prediction of ophthalmopathy was tested in an independent validation cohort consisting of roughly 19 hyperthyroidism patients and approximately 16 patients who later progressed to ophthalmopathy. To identify distinguishing TCR V-J signatures, a discovery cohort of some 100 patients was used, comprising some 43 with Graves' ophthalmopathy and some 57 with stable Graves' hyperthyroidism. TCR Vbeta CDR3 sequencing of around 130 peripheral blood samples (about 45 ophthalmopathy, roughly 74 hyperthyroidism and 17 progressor patients) is reported in the paper. Thyroid tissue and blood T-cell repertoires from roughly 6 Graves' hyperthyroidism patients were also compared in the study. The 100 discovery patients were randomly split 7:3 into training and test sets. After blood sampling, hyperthyroidism patients were treated with methimazole at a starting dose of 30 mg daily, and ophthalmopathy patients were treated with high-dose intravenous methylprednisolone. General findings and caveats noted by the study authors: No statistical method was used to set the sample size in advance, and investigators knew the group allocation. Most expanded thyroid clonotypes (frequency above 0.001) were also found in blood, which suggests that blood repertoires may mirror thyroid immune responses. A 13 V-J signature model separated ophthalmopathy from stable hyperthyroidism, with around 91% sensitivity and 81.08% specificity in cross-validation and 80%/75% in testing. In validation, the model predicted progression to ophthalmopathy a median of about 6.8 months before onset, with roughly 70% sensitivity and nearly 75% specificity.

The TCR beta CDR3 regions were amplified from the RNA transcripts. A first-round RT-PCR of the TCR CDR3 used the HTBI primer set with the Qiagen OneStep RT-PCR kit. A second multiplex PCR round built the libraries, followed by size selection and purification. Libraries were sequenced paired-end with 100 bp reads on an Illumina HiSeq2000. For the original study's pipeline: SOAPnuke was used to process the raw data, removing reads that contained adapters or uncalled bases, had a mean Phred below 15, or lacked an exact match to the constant primer or identifier. High-quality paired reads were merged using COPE v1.2.5, and each unique nucleotide sequence was defined as a clonotype. MiTCR v1.1 was used to align the clonotypes against IMGT TRBV, TRBD and TRBJ reference segments. Only V-J combinations with frequency above 0.0001, covering roughly 99% of repertoires, were analysed. A TCS score was defined as the ratio of F50 (clonal expansion) to E x V (chaos), with BLOSUM62-based TCRdist applied between CDR3 peptides within each V-J. Welch's t-statistics and random forest reduced roughly 530 V-J features to about 12, which were used in a naive Bayes classifier (R e1071). TCRdb reanalyzed the raw reads on its own, using fastp at Q25 for trimming and MiXCR for clone calling, and kept in-frame beta chains. Every distinct CDR3 protein forms one entry, paired with its most common genes and DNA. V and J calls and clone size were set by TCRdb, not the authors. The sample table lists almost 500,000 distinct CDR3 sequences, under 25% of them with a count of one. The ten largest make up roughly 49% of the sample.

CDR1 and CDR2, looked up from the germline V gene (reference sequence), are LNHDA and SQIVND. V drops 4 bases and J drops 0 bases, leaving 16 bases in between. Measured from the cysteine to the phenylalanine, the CDR3 is 17 residues long. Just the 51-base CDR3 DNA is kept, in frame starting at base 1. Ophthalmopathy patients had moderately to severely active disease, Clinical Activity Score of at least 3, NOSPECS grade of at least 4, and duration under 3 months. Exclusion was applied to patients with uncontrolled infections, other autoimmune diseases, pregnancy or lactation. Diagnoses relied on clinical symptoms, serum thyroxine and TRAb, thyroid ultrasound and orbital computed tomography. PBMCs were isolated from about 10 ml of fresh peripheral blood by Ficoll-Paque density gradient centrifugation. Trizol reagent was used to extract total RNA, and RNA quality was then checked on an Agilent 2100 Bioanalyzer.

Notes on this clonotype: There is no known antigen for this receptor. No per-base quality is available; no much larger clone lies one base away.

Sequenced sample: blood. The sequence was collected from an older woman with Graves' ophthalmopathy. The chain uses TRBV19 and TRBJ2-1; the D gene is perhaps TRBD1 or TRBD2, each of them matching over 5 bases. The DNA reads TGTGCCAGTAGTAACGGGGCAGGGAGAAGCTCCTACAATGAGCAGTTCTTC. This codes for CASSNGAGRSSYNEQFF.